The rows below give T cell receptor beta chains drawn from one sample of a study of T cells in localized non-small cell lung cancer. The data were produced by immunoSEQ multiplex PCR, yet TCRdb's version contains in-frame clones alone and is incomplete. The sample has 26,000 or so clones; less than 90% are singletons. This specimen was peripheral blood, taken before any cancer treatment. The receptors shown here come from a female donor older than 55 with stage II squamous cell lung carcinoma. CDR3s include the opening cysteine and the closing phenylalanine or tryptophan. The order of the fields is clone size, J gene, CDR3 length, V gene, D gene, CDR3 protein, CDR3 DNA. The D gene is left open where the match is weak. For some rows the clone size is stated as once, few or many, or as a class when expanded; others skip it.

clone size: -; J gene: TRBJ2-7; CDR3 length: 15; V gene: TRBV18; D gene: -; CDR3 protein: CASSHSPPGAYEQYF; CDR3 DNA: TGTGCCAGCTCACACTCGCCCCCCGGGGCCTACGAGCAGTACTTC
clone size: -; J gene: TRBJ2-2; CDR3 length: 16; V gene: TRBV5-1; D gene: TRBD2; CDR3 protein: CASSFRIAGNTGELFF; CDR3 DNA: TGCGCCAGCAGCTTTAGAATAGCGGGTAACACCGGGGAGCTGTTTTTT
clone size: -; J gene: TRBJ2-7; CDR3 length: 13; V gene: TRBV18; D gene: -; CDR3 protein: CASSPGTPAEQYF; CDR3 DNA: TGTGCCAGCTCACCGGGGACCCCTGCGGAGCAGTACTTC
clone size: few; J gene: TRBJ1-1; CDR3 length: 11; V gene: TRBV30; D gene: -; CDR3 protein: CAWRQNTEAFF; CDR3 DNA: TGTGCCTGGAGGCAAAACACTGAAGCTTTCTTT
clone size: -; J gene: TRBJ1-2; CDR3 length: 16; V gene: TRBV28; D gene: TRBD1; CDR3 protein: CASSSSAGQGLGGYTF; CDR3 DNA: TGTGCCAGCAGTTCATCGGCAGGACAGGGACTCGGTGGCTACACCTTC
clone size: -; J gene: TRBJ1-3; CDR3 length: 17; V gene: TRBV5-1; D gene: -; CDR3 protein: CASSLAGAGRSGNTIYF; CDR3 DNA: TGCGCCAGCAGCTTGGCGGGGGCAGGCCGCTCTGGAAACACCATATATTTT
clone size: -; J gene: TRBJ2-2; CDR3 length: 15; V gene: TRBV5-1; D gene: -; CDR3 protein: CASSKGTGIAGELFF; CDR3 DNA: TGCGCCAGCAGCAAAGGGACCGGAATCGCCGGGGAGCTGTTTTTT
clone size: -; J gene: TRBJ2-1; CDR3 length: 13; V gene: TRBV7-2; D gene: -; CDR3 protein: CASSLGRTNEQFF; CDR3 DNA: TGTGCCAGCAGCTTAGGTCGGACTAACGAGCAGTTCTTC
clone size: -; J gene: TRBJ2-5; CDR3 length: 16; V gene: TRBV7-6; D gene: TRBD2; CDR3 protein: CASSYGLAPPEETQYF; CDR3 DNA: TGTGCCAGCAGCTACGGACTAGCCCCCCCGGAAGAGACCCAGTACTTC
clone size: -; J gene: TRBJ1-1; CDR3 length: 11; V gene: TRBV28; D gene: TRBD1; CDR3 protein: CASSLQGVVFF; CDR3 DNA: TGTGCCAGCAGTCTCCAGGGGGTTGTTTTCTTT
clone size: -; J gene: TRBJ2-2; CDR3 length: 14; V gene: TRBV6-5; D gene: -; CDR3 protein: CATKPDRRAGELFF; CDR3 DNA: TGTGCCACCAAACCGGACAGGAGGGCCGGGGAGCTGTTTTTT
clone size: few; J gene: TRBJ2-2; CDR3 length: 16; V gene: TRBV2; D gene: TRBD1; CDR3 protein: CASSEVWDRPSGELFF; CDR3 DNA: TGTGCCAGCAGTGAAGTATGGGACAGGCCGTCCGGGGAGCTGTTTTTT
clone size: -; J gene: TRBJ2-1; CDR3 length: 17; V gene: TRBV19; D gene: TRBD2; CDR3 protein: CASSFPPGTSIKDEQFF; CDR3 DNA: TGTGCCAGTAGTTTTCCCCCCGGGACTAGCATAAAAGATGAGCAGTTCTTC
clone size: -; J gene: TRBJ1-1; CDR3 length: 14; V gene: TRBV28; D gene: -; CDR3 protein: CASSSSFMNTEAFF; CDR3 DNA: TGTGCCAGCAGTTCGAGTTTCATGAACACTGAAGCTTTCTTT
clone size: -; J gene: TRBJ2-7; CDR3 length: 16; V gene: TRBV18; D gene: TRBD2; CDR3 protein: CASSTYSGGGQDEQYF; CDR3 DNA: TGTGCCAGCTCAACCTATAGCGGGGGGGGTCAAGACGAGCAGTACTTC
clone size: -; J gene: TRBJ2-5; CDR3 length: 13; V gene: TRBV19; D gene: -; CDR3 protein: CASSIQARETQYF; CDR3 DNA: TGTGCCAGTAGTATACAGGCTCGAGAGACCCAGTACTTC
clone size: once; J gene: TRBJ2-5; CDR3 length: 15; V gene: TRBV5-5; D gene: TRBD2; CDR3 protein: CASSVGLAEQETQYF; CDR3 DNA: TGTGCCAGCAGCGTAGGACTAGCGGAGCAAGAGACCCAGTACTTC
clone size: -; J gene: TRBJ1-2; CDR3 length: 15; V gene: TRBV2; D gene: -; CDR3 protein: CASTPRGGLNYGYTF; CDR3 DNA: TGTGCCAGCACACCACGGGGGGGCCTTAACTATGGCTACACCTTC
clone size: -; J gene: TRBJ2-4; CDR3 length: 15; V gene: TRBV9; D gene: -; CDR3 protein: CASSVEGVAKNIQYF; CDR3 DNA: TGTGCCAGCAGCGTAGAGGGGGTAGCCAAAAACATTCAGTACTTC
clone size: -; J gene: TRBJ1-2; CDR3 length: 14; V gene: TRBV9; D gene: TRBD1; CDR3 protein: CASSKPGQTYGYTF; CDR3 DNA: TGTGCCAGCAGTAAACCGGGACAGACTTATGGCTACACCTTC
clone size: -; J gene: TRBJ2-7; CDR3 length: 11; V gene: TRBV2; D gene: -; CDR3 protein: CASRQVYEQYF; CDR3 DNA: TGTGCCAGCAGACAGGTTTACGAGCAGTACTTC
clone size: few; J gene: TRBJ2-1; CDR3 length: 16; V gene: TRBV25-1; D gene: TRBD1; CDR3 protein: CASSIPGTGSNNEQFF; CDR3 DNA: TGTGCCAGCAGTATACCCGGGACAGGGAGCAACAATGAGCAGTTCTTC
clone size: -; J gene: TRBJ2-2; CDR3 length: 15; V gene: TRBV2; D gene: TRBD1; CDR3 protein: CASSGTGDNTGELFF; CDR3 DNA: TGTGCCAGCAGCGGGACAGGGGATAACACCGGGGAGCTGTTTTTT
clone size: -; J gene: TRBJ1-2; CDR3 length: 19; V gene: TRBV15; D gene: -; CDR3 protein: CATSRGGGKTDSKGYGYTF; CDR3 DNA: TGTGCCACCAGCAGAGGAGGAGGAAAAACCGACAGTAAAGGGTATGGCTACACCTTC
clone size: once; J gene: TRBJ1-2; CDR3 length: 16; V gene: TRBV28; D gene: TRBD1; CDR3 protein: CASTPTGQGLGYGYTF; CDR3 DNA: TGTGCCAGCACCCCCACCGGACAGGGGTTAGGGTATGGCTACACCTTC
clone size: few; J gene: TRBJ2-1; CDR3 length: 15; V gene: TRBV4-3; D gene: -; CDR3 protein: CASSQDQGSGNEQFF; CDR3 DNA: TGCGCCAGCAGCCAAGATCAGGGTTCGGGAAATGAGCAGTTCTTC
clone size: -; J gene: TRBJ1-1; CDR3 length: 15; V gene: TRBV6-6; D gene: -; CDR3 protein: CASSYGPYRNTEAFF; CDR3 DNA: TGTGCCAGCAGTTACGGTCCATACCGGAACACTGAAGCTTTCTTT
clone size: -; J gene: TRBJ2-2; CDR3 length: 14; V gene: TRBV27; D gene: -; CDR3 protein: CASSARTDTGELFF; CDR3 DNA: TGTGCCAGCAGTGCTCGGACAGACACCGGGGAGCTGTTTTTT
clone size: -; J gene: TRBJ2-7; CDR3 length: 15; V gene: TRBV7-2; D gene: -; CDR3 protein: CASSLDFGLAYEQYF; CDR3 DNA: TGTGCCAGCAGCTTAGATTTCGGGCTCGCCTACGAGCAGTACTTC
clone size: -; J gene: TRBJ1-2; CDR3 length: 18; V gene: TRBV5-4; D gene: -; CDR3 protein: CASSLEGGAPIFNYGYTF; CDR3 DNA: TGTGCCAGCAGCTTGGAAGGCGGCGCCCCTATTTTTAACTATGGCTACACCTTC
clone size: once; J gene: TRBJ1-5; CDR3 length: 14; V gene: TRBV10-3; D gene: TRBD1; CDR3 protein: CAIKGQGGNQPQHF; CDR3 DNA: TGTGCCATAAAGGGACAGGGAGGAAATCAGCCCCAGCATTTT
clone size: -; J gene: TRBJ1-5; CDR3 length: 22; V gene: TRBV7-3; D gene: -; CDR3 protein: CASSLKAPQGQVGKHSNQPQHF; CDR3 DNA: TGTGCCAGCAGCTTAAAGGCCCCCCAAGGGCAGGTTGGTAAGCATAGCAATCAGCCCCAGCATTTT
clone size: -; J gene: TRBJ1-5; CDR3 length: 15; V gene: TRBV2; D gene: -; CDR3 protein: CASSGQGTGNQPQHF; CDR3 DNA: TGTGCCAGCAGCGGCCAGGGGACCGGCAATCAGCCCCAGCATTTT
clone size: -; J gene: TRBJ2-7; CDR3 length: 14; V gene: TRBV2; D gene: TRBD1; CDR3 protein: CASSPGTGSYEQYF; CDR3 DNA: TGTGCCAGCAGTCCCGGGACAGGCTCCTACGAGCAGTACTTC
clone size: -; J gene: TRBJ2-1; CDR3 length: 13; V gene: TRBV6-6; D gene: -; CDR3 protein: CASSLPAGNEQFF; CDR3 DNA: TGTGCCAGCAGTCTACCCGCCGGCAATGAGCAGTTCTTC
clone size: -; J gene: TRBJ2-2; CDR3 length: 14; V gene: TRBV5-1; D gene: -; CDR3 protein: CASSLEEGTGELFF; CDR3 DNA: TGCGCCAGCAGCTTGGAGGAGGGCACCGGGGAGCTGTTTTTT
clone size: -; J gene: TRBJ1-1; CDR3 length: 13; V gene: TRBV7-3; D gene: -; CDR3 protein: CASSFGPNTEAFF; CDR3 DNA: TGTGCCAGCAGCTTCGGGCCGAACACTGAAGCTTTCTTT
clone size: -; J gene: TRBJ1-2; CDR3 length: 13; V gene: TRBV28; D gene: -; CDR3 protein: CASSSTWVGGYTF; CDR3 DNA: TGTGCCAGCAGTTCAACCTGGGTGGGCGGCTACACCTTC
clone size: -; J gene: TRBJ1-4; CDR3 length: 12; V gene: TRBV18; D gene: -; CDR3 protein: CASSPEGEKLFF; CDR3 DNA: TGTGCCAGCTCACCAGAAGGGGAAAAACTGTTTTTT
clone size: -; J gene: TRBJ1-1; CDR3 length: 13; V gene: TRBV29-1; D gene: -; CDR3 protein: CSVEEQGNTEAFF; CDR3 DNA: TGCAGCGTTGAAGAACAGGGGAACACTGAAGCTTTCTTT
clone size: medium-sized; J gene: TRBJ1-2; CDR3 length: 14; V gene: TRBV11-2; D gene: TRBD1; CDR3 protein: CASSLEQGGSGYTF; CDR3 DNA: TGTGCCAGCAGCTTAGAGCAAGGGGGCTCTGGCTACACCTTC
clone size: few; J gene: TRBJ1-2; CDR3 length: 15; V gene: TRBV5-4; D gene: -; CDR3 protein: CASSLEVQGNYGYTF; CDR3 DNA: TGTGCCAGCAGCTTGGAGGTTCAGGGAAACTATGGCTACACCTTC
clone size: -; J gene: TRBJ1-1; CDR3 length: 13; V gene: TRBV7-9; D gene: -; CDR3 protein: CASIPGGRTEAFF; CDR3 DNA: TGTGCCAGCATCCCGGGGGGGAGGACTGAAGCTTTCTTT
clone size: -; J gene: TRBJ2-5; CDR3 length: 14; V gene: TRBV7-3; D gene: TRBD1; CDR3 protein: CASSPGDRKETQYF; CDR3 DNA: TGTGCCAGCAGCCCCGGGGACAGGAAAGAGACCCAGTACTTC
clone size: -; J gene: TRBJ1-5; CDR3 length: 15; V gene: TRBV4-3; D gene: -; CDR3 protein: CASSQDQGSRQPQHF; CDR3 DNA: TGCGCCAGCAGCCAAGATCAAGGGTCAAGGCAGCCCCAGCATTTT
clone size: -; J gene: TRBJ1-1; CDR3 length: 12; V gene: TRBV6-5; D gene: -; CDR3 protein: CASSYPGGAAFF; CDR3 DNA: TGTGCCAGCAGTTACCCCGGGGGCGCAGCTTTCTTT
clone size: -; J gene: TRBJ1-2; CDR3 length: 13; V gene: TRBV28; D gene: -; CDR3 protein: CASSLNVGYGYTF; CDR3 DNA: TGTGCCAGCAGTTTAAATGTTGGCTATGGCTACACCTTC
clone size: -; J gene: TRBJ1-5; CDR3 length: 13; V gene: TRBV29-1; D gene: -; CDR3 protein: CSVESRLGQPQHF; CDR3 DNA: TGCAGCGTTGAAAGCAGGCTGGGACAGCCCCAGCATTTT